Listed below are T cell receptor beta chains from one sample, sequenced in a study of cytomegalovirus exposure and HLA in healthy donors. Data came from immunoSEQ multiplex PCR; TCRdb stores just in-frame clones and leaves some out. The sample yields just over 150,000 clones, of which the top ten take up under 2.5%. Sequenced material: PBMCs. These receptors were taken from a man aged 25 to 40 in good health and CMV-seronegative. Each CDR3 is given with its conserved first and last residue. D genes are given only for firm matches.

j_call d_call v_call cdr3_aa cdr3_nt
TRBJ2-1 TRBD2 TRBV5-1 CASSPTSEAIEQFF TGCGCCAGCAGCCCGACTAGCGAAGCAATTGAGCAGTTCTTC
TRBJ2-5 TRBD2 TRBV28 CASSLVAGVQETQYF TGTGCCAGCAGTTTAGTAGCGGGGGTACAAGAGACCCAGTACTTC
TRBJ1-6 . TRBV7-2 CASSLGAGYNSPLHF TGTGCCAGCAGCTTAGGGGCAGGGTATAATTCACCCCTCCACTTT
TRBJ2-7 TRBD1 TRBV10-1 CARLILTGLDDHEQYF TGCGCCAGGCTGATACTGACAGGGCTTGATGACCACGAGCAGTACTTC
TRBJ2-7 . TRBV10-3 CAISNGSPYEQYF TGTGCCATCAGTAATGGCTCACCCTACGAGCAGTACTTC
TRBJ2-3 TRBD2 TRBV7-8 CASSQLAGGGTDTQYF TGTGCCAGCAGCCAACTAGCGGGAGGAGGGACAGATACGCAGTATTTT
TRBJ2-1 . TRBV7-2 CASSAHQAAPYNEQFF TGTGCCAGCAGCGCCCACCAAGCGGCCCCCTACAATGAGCAGTTCTTC
TRBJ2-3 TRBD1 TRBV6-1 CASSEQGIGRGDTQYF TGTGCCAGCAGTGAACAGGGGATCGGCAGGGGGGATACGCAGTATTTT
TRBJ1-1 . TRBV28 CASSSQGNTEAFF TGTGCCAGCAGTTCCCAGGGTAACACTGAAGCTTTCTTT
TRBJ2-7 TRBD2 TRBV4-2 CASSPARGRHSYEQYF TGTGCCAGCAGCCCGGCGCGCGGGAGACACTCCTACGAGCAGTACTTC
TRBJ1-6 . TRBV27 CASSLMVAGNSPLHF TGTGCCAGCAGTTTAATGGTGGCAGGGAATTCACCCCTCCACTTT
TRBJ1-4 TRBD1 TRBV28 CASSLGTGYEKLFF TGTGCCAGCAGTTTAGGGACAGGGTATGAAAAACTGTTTTTT
TRBJ2-7 TRBD1 TRBV7-7 CASSLRDRGEQYF TGTGCCAGCAGCTTAAGGGACAGGGGCGAGCAGTACTTC
TRBJ1-5 . TRBV2 CASSESGPTPQHF TGTGCCAGCAGTGAGAGTGGGCCCACGCCCCAGCATTTT
TRBJ1-2 TRBD1 TRBV19 CASSISPDRVQGYTF TGTGCCAGTAGTATATCCCCGGACAGGGTTCAAGGCTACACCTTC
TRBJ1-4 TRBD1 TRBV28 CASSLFQDRINEKLFF TGTGCCAGCAGTTTATTTCAGGACAGGATCAATGAAAAACTGTTTTTT
TRBJ2-3 TRBD1 TRBV28 CASSYPPIRTGHTDTQYF TGTGCCAGCAGTTATCCTCCCATTCGGACAGGGCACACAGATACGCAGTATTTT
TRBJ2-3 . TRBV27 CASSPDTYTDTQYF TGTGCCAGCAGTCCGGACACATACACAGATACGCAGTATTTT
TRBJ2-1 . TRBV11-3 CASSPPRFDEQFF TGTGCCAGCAGCCCACCGAGGTTCGATGAGCAGTTCTTC
TRBJ1-1 TRBD1 TRBV5-4 CASSLTGANTEAFF TGTGCCAGCAGCTTGACAGGGGCGAACACTGAAGCTTTCTTT
TRBJ2-5 . TRBV5-4 CASSLQGEETQYF TGTGCCAGCAGCCTACAGGGAGAGGAGACCCAGTACTTC
TRBJ1-3 . TRBV6-1 CASRASSGNTIYF TGTGCCAGCAGGGCCAGCTCTGGAAACACCATATATTTT
TRBJ2-2 . TRBV6-6 CASSQTSFDTGELFF TGTGCCAGCAGCCAGACTAGTTTTGACACCGGGGAGCTGTTTTTT
TRBJ2-2 . TRBV6-6 CASSPNTGELFF TGTGCCAGCAGCCCAAACACCGGGGAGCTGTTTTTT
TRBJ2-5 . TRBV7-8 CASSSLTGGGRKTQYF TGTGCCAGCAGCTCCCTCACAGGGGGGGGAAGAAAGACCCAGTACTTC
TRBJ1-4 . TRBV4-1 CASSVRHTATNEKLFF TGCGCCAGCAGCGTAAGACACACTGCAACTAATGAAAAACTGTTTTTT
TRBJ1-1 TRBD1 TRBV7-2 CASSLVQGGTEAFF TGTGCCAGCAGCTTAGTGCAGGGGGGCACTGAAGCTTTCTTT
TRBJ1-1 . TRBV7-9 CASSAGNTEAFF TGTGCCAGCAGTGCGGGGAACACTGAAGCTTTCTTT
TRBJ2-2 TRBD2 TRBV18 CASSRLAEVIGELFF TGTGCCAGCTCACGACTAGCCGAAGTCATCGGGGAGCTGTTTTTT
TRBJ1-4 . TRBV30 CAWSPDSLNEKLFF TGTGCCTGGAGTCCGGACAGCCTTAATGAAAAACTGTTTTTT
TRBJ2-7 . TRBV7-6 CASSLVHRGNYEQYF TGTGCCAGCAGCTTAGTGCATAGGGGGAACTACGAGCAGTACTTC
TRBJ1-1 . TRBV15 CATSRGTGQPNTEAFF TGTGCCACCAGCAGAGGGACGGGACAACCGAACACTGAAGCTTTCTTT
TRBJ2-3 TRBD2 TRBV6-4 CASSDQSGSTDTQYF TGTGCCAGCAGTGACCAGAGCGGGAGTACAGATACGCAGTATTTT
TRBJ1-2 . TRBV4-2 CASSQGAGQGYGYTF TGTGCCAGCAGCCAAGGGGCAGGGCAAGGCTATGGCTACACCTTC
TRBJ2-3 TRBD2 TRBV7-2 CASSSGTTNTDTQYF TGTGCCAGCAGCTCCGGGACTACAAACACAGATACGCAGTATTTT
TRBJ2-3 TRBD2 TRBV6-5 CASCDSGGDTDTQYF TGTGCCAGCTGCGATTCGGGGGGTGACACAGATACGCAGTATTTT
TRBJ2-5 . TRBV2 CASSVRETQYF TGTGCCAGCAGTGTGAGGGAGACCCAGTACTTC
TRBJ2-7 . TRBV5-5 CASSFRLYEQYF TGTGCCAGCAGCTTCAGGCTTTACGAGCAGTACTTC
TRBJ1-2 . TRBV5-4 CASSLPTDNYGYTF TGTGCCAGCAGCTTGCCGACTGATAACTATGGCTACACCTTC
TRBJ2-1 TRBD1 TRBV7-2 CASSLVAGQGYYNEQFF TGTGCCAGCAGCTTAGTCGCGGGACAGGGGTACTACAATGAGCAGTTCTTC
TRBJ2-7 . TRBV6-1 CAAREAGAHEQYF TGTGCCGCCCGGGAAGCAGGGGCCCACGAGCAGTACTTC
TRBJ2-4 TRBD1 TRBV10-1 CASIRQGRDNIQYF TGCGCCAGCATAAGACAGGGGCGGGATAACATTCAGTACTTC
TRBJ1-3 TRBD1 TRBV28 CASSETGTGNTIYF TGTGCCAGCAGTGAGACAGGGACGGGAAACACCATATATTTT
TRBJ2-5 TRBD2 TRBV19 CASRPLGTSGVQETQYF TGTGCCAGTAGGCCATTAGGGACTAGCGGAGTCCAAGAGACCCAGTACTTC
TRBJ2-1 TRBD1 TRBV18 CASSPTDRGVGQFF TGTGCCAGCTCACCTACGGACAGGGGAGTGGGCCAGTTCTTC
TRBJ2-5 . TRBV7-3 CASSSDWQETQYF TGTGCCAGCAGCTCCGACTGGCAAGAGACCCAGTACTTC
TRBJ2-7 TRBD2 TRBV7-8 CASSPRMASGLSYEQYF TGTGCCAGCAGCCCCCGGATGGCTAGCGGGCTTTCCTACGAGCAGTACTTC
TRBJ1-6 TRBD1 TRBV6-5 CASSLDRAAYNSPLHF TGTGCCAGCAGTTTAGACAGGGCCGCCTATAATTCACCCCTCCACTTT
TRBJ2-1 . TRBV18 CASSPPNFGRGYNEQFF TGTGCCAGCTCACCACCGAATTTTGGCAGGGGTTACAATGAGCAGTTCTTC
TRBJ1-1 TRBD1 TRBV10-3 CAITGTGGRGNTEAFF TGTGCCATCACTGGGACAGGGGGTCGCGGGAACACTGAAGCTTTCTTT
TRBJ1-4 TRBD1 TRBV7-2 CASSLARDSNEKLFF TGTGCCAGCAGCTTAGCCCGGGACAGTAATGAAAAACTGTTTTTT
TRBJ1-2 TRBD1 TRBV4-2 CASSQEWTGVYGYTF TGTGCCAGCAGCCAAGAATGGACAGGGGTTTATGGCTACACCTTC
TRBJ1-1 . TRBV7-2 CASSLQEDTEAFF TGTGCCAGCAGCTTGCAGGAGGACACTGAAGCTTTCTTT
TRBJ2-1 . TRBV15 CATSYRVAGSSYNEQFF TGTGCCACCAGCTACCGTGTGGCGGGGAGCTCCTACAATGAGCAGTTCTTC
TRBJ2-1 TRBD2 TRBV28 CASSFVSGGRDEQFF TGTGCCAGCAGTTTTGTTAGCGGGGGTCGGGATGAGCAGTTCTTC
TRBJ2-3 TRBD2 TRBV18 CASSPPLAGTDTQYF TGTGCCAGCTCACCACCGCTAGCGGGGACAGATACGCAGTATTTT
TRBJ2-7 . TRBV7-9 CASSLRSGTAKYEQYF TGTGCCAGCAGCTTGAGATCCGGGACTGCGAAATACGAGCAGTACTTC
TRBJ1-1 TRBD1 TRBV6-5 CASSRAGGNTEAFF TGTGCCAGCAGCAGAGCAGGGGGGAACACTGAAGCTTTCTTT
TRBJ2-1 . TRBV27 CASSSVSVSSYNEQFF TGTGCCAGCAGTTCAGTTAGCGTAAGTTCCTACAATGAGCAGTTCTTC
TRBJ1-5 TRBD1 TRBV5-1 CASSLQGGDQPQHF TGCGCCAGCAGCTTACAGGGGGGCGATCAGCCCCAGCATTTT